Following are 16 T cell receptor beta chains from one sample sequenced in a study of OX40 agonist ivuxolimab in advanced cancers. Here immunoSEQ multiplex PCR was the method, and the copy in TCRdb shows in-frame clones only, minus some. The table has some 52,000 clones, around four fifths seen once. The sample was CD4+ or CD8+ T cells sorted from blood, taken in a trial of the OX40 agonist ivuxolimab. The receptors were sampled from an adult with an advanced solid tumor such as melanoma, head and neck, liver or kidney cancer.

The chain has TRBV5-4 and TRBJ2-3, with D unclear. The CDR3 contains 12 residues. V was cut by 5 bases and J by 0 bases, with 4 bases left in between. CDR1 is SGHNT, CDR2 YYREEE, per germline (reference sequence). The CDR3 DNA follows: TGTGCCAGCAGGGCTAGCACAGATACGCAGTATTTT. This sequence encodes CASRASTDTQYF. Looking up the rest from reference TRBV5-4 and TRBJ2-3 gives the full variable domain: ETGVTQSPTHLIKTRGQQVTLRCSSQSGHNTVSWYQQALGQGPQFIFQYYREEENGRGNFPPRFSGLQFPNYSSELNVNALELDDSALYLCASRASTDTQYFGPGTRLTVL.

This CDR3 is CASSSYSTGGTDTQYF. Here the CDR3 DNA reads TGTGCCAGCAGCTCATACTCGACAGGGGGCACAGATACGCAGTATTTT. The chain couples TRBV7-3 to TRBJ2-3, with TRBD1 identical over 8 bases. The CDR3 is made up of 16 amino acids. Germline trimming cut 4 bases from V and 1 base from J; bases unmatched to any gene: 7. Germline loops: CDR1 SGHTA, CDR2 FQGTGA.

The chain uses TRBV11-3 and TRBJ2-3; 9 bases align to TRBD1. The ends lost 5 bases at V and 4 bases at J; junction bases unmatched: 7. Germline V gene sequence: CDR1 SGHNT, CDR2 YENEEA. This CDR3 has 15 residues. CDR3 nucleotides: TGTGCCAGCAGCGCGGGACAGGGCGGCCCAGATACGCAGTATTTT. Amino acid sequence: CASSAGQGGPDTQYF. Combining the CDR3 with reference TRBV11-3 and TRBJ2-3 gives the whole variable domain EAGVVQSPRYKIIEKKQPVAFWCNPISGHNTLYWYLQNLGQGPELLIRYENEEAVDDSQLPKDRFSAERLKGVDSTLKIQPAELGDSAVYLCASSAGQGGPDTQYFGPGTRLTVL.

Only a few counts were recorded for this clone. The chain employs TRBV14 and TRBJ2-1; 10 positions match TRBD2. V lost 4 bases to trimming and J lost 0 bases; unmatched junction nucleotides: 9. Per the germline V gene, CDR1 is SGHDN and CDR2 is FVKESK. This CDR3 spans 18 amino acids. This CDR3 reads CASSPSNSGGRSYNEQFF. CDR3 DNA sequence: TGTGCCAGCAGCCCCTCCAATAGCGGGGGGCGCTCCTACAATGAGCAGTTCTTC.

This clone was observed a handful of times. The chain couples TRBV5-5 to TRBJ2-2; 7 bases fit TRBD1. From germline, CDR1 is SGHKS and CDR2 YYEKEE (reference sequence). The trim removed 3 bases at V and 0 bases at J, leaving 2 bases unmatched. This CDR3 is built from 15 residues. The CDR3 DNA follows: TGTGCCAGCAGCTGGACAGGATCGAACACCGGGGAGCTGTTTTTT. Protein product: CASSWTGSNTGELFF.

The chain links TRBV19 to TRBJ1-1; perhaps TRBD1 as D (5 bases). The germline gives CDR1 LNHDA, CDR2 SQIVND (reference sequence). The CDR3 runs to 14 residues. V gave up 7 bases and J gave up 2 bases, with 14 bases separating them. The CDR3 nucleotides are TGTGCCAGTACTGAAAGGGGAGCAAACACTGAAGCTTTCTTT. As protein: CASTERGANTEAFF.

A single count supports this clone. The chain has TRBV9 and TRBJ2-2; D gene unclear. The germline V gene has CDR1 SGDLS and CDR2 YYNGEE. The V end lost 1 base, the J end lost 2 bases, and 15 bases lay between the germline ends. The CDR3 runs to 17 residues. CDR3 in amino acids: CASSVKGREANTGELFF. In DNA form, the CDR3 reads TGTGCCAGCAGCGTAAAAGGAAGAGAAGCCAACACCGGGGAGCTGTTTTTT.

The chain couples TRBV5-5 to TRBJ1-3, with D maybe TRBD1 (6 bases). The CDR3 contains 15 residues. Looked up from germline, CDR1 is SGHKS and CDR2 is YYEKEE (reference sequence). V was trimmed by 4 bases and J by 0 bases, leaving 11 bases between them. Here the CDR3 reads CASSQGKSSGNTIYF. CDR3 nucleotides: TGTGCCAGCAGCCAGGGGAAGTCCTCTGGAAACACCATATATTTT.

This sequence joins TRBV2 and TRBJ2-1; no reliable D call. Trimming left V 5 bases short and J 5 bases short, with 10 bases between. The CDR3 extends over 13 amino acids. The V gene's germline CDR1 is SNHLY and CDR2 FYNNEI. The CDR3 coding sequence is TGTGCCAGCAGTAGCTCTCTCGACAATGAGCAGTTCTTC. Amino acid sequence: CASSSSLDNEQFF.

The rearrangement uses TRBV4-3 and TRBJ1-1, with D possibly TRBD1 on 5 matching bases. Germline CDR1 LGHNA, CDR2 YSLEER. This CDR3 comprises 15 residues. V lost 6 bases and J 0 bases, leaving 14 bases between the germline ends. CDR3 sequence (DNA): TGCGCCAGCAGTCACTCGGGGGACCTGAACACTGAAGCTTTCTTT. Amino acids: CASSHSGDLNTEAFF.

This chain uses TRBV12-5 with TRBJ1-1, with 9 bases lining up with TRBD1. The germline V gene encodes CDR1 LGHNT and CDR2 FRNRAP. This CDR3 region has 14 residues. V shed 0 bases and J 8 bases; nucleotides not matched to a gene: 4. The DNA of the CDR3 is TGTGCTAGTGGTTTGGTAGGGGGGACAGGGGAAGCTTTCTTT. Its protein product is CASGLVGGTGEAFF.

This rearrangement joins TRBV6-1 to TRBJ1-5; D call uncertain. Looked up from germline, CDR1 is MNHNS and CDR2 is SASEGT. Trimming stripped 4 bases from V and 4 bases from J, with 8 bases between. This CDR3 is built from 13 residues. The CDR3 protein is CASSVFANQPQHF. DNA of the CDR3: TGTGCCAGCAGTGTTTTCGCTAATCAGCCCCAGCATTTT.

This chain joins TRBV7-5 and TRBJ2-7. TRBV7-5 is termed a pseudogene. This CDR3 contains 15 residues. The CDR3 DNA follows: TGTGCCAGCAGCCTCCCGGGCCCGGGGCCCTACGAGCAGTACTTC. Amino acids: CASSLPGPGPYEQYF.

This chain uses TRBV13 with TRBJ2-1, with D unclear. Germline assignment: CDR1 PRHDT and CDR2 FYEKMQ (reference sequence). The CDR3 is made up of 14 amino acids. V was clipped by 4 bases and J by 3 bases, with 10 bases between them. The CDR3, as DNA: TGTGCCAGCAGCTCAGGACGACTCTACAATGAGCAGTTCTTC. As protein: CASSSGRLYNEQFF.

The genes are TRBV7-2 and TRBJ1-1, with D unresolved. Looked up from germline, CDR1 is SGHTA and CDR2 is FQGNSA. This CDR3 region has 13 residues. V was shortened by 1 base and J by 1 base, with 4 bases between the two germline ends. This chain's CDR3 is CASSLGANTEAFF. The CDR3 nucleotides read TGTGCCAGCAGCTTAGGAGCGAACACTGAAGCTTTCTTT. The full variable domain, rest sourced from reference TRBV7-2 and TRBJ1-1, is GAGVSQSPSNKVTEKGKDVELRCDPISGHTALYWYRQSLGQGLEFLIYFQGNSAPDKSGLPSDRFSAERTGGSVSTLTIQRTQQEDSAVYLCASSLGANTEAFFGQGTRLTVV.

This clone appeared a single time. The V call is TRBV18, the J call TRBJ2-2, with D perhaps TRBD1 (5 bases). V lost 3 bases, J lost 4 bases, and 12 bases lay in between. CDR1 and CDR2 (germline): KGHSH, LQKENI. The CDR3 has 15 amino acids. In DNA form, the CDR3 reads TGTGCCAGCTCACCTATCTTCCAGGGCACCGGGGAGCTGTTTTTT. Its protein product is CASSPIFQGTGELFF. Full variable domain (missing parts from reference TRBV18 and TRBJ2-2): NAGVMQNPRHLVRRRGQEARLRCSPMKGHSHVYWYRQLPEEGLKFMVYLQKENIIDESGMPKERFSAEFPKEGPSILRIQQVVRGDSAAYFCASSPIFQGTGELFFGEGSRLTVL.